The following is a T cell receptor (beta chain) sequence with its context. As originally analysed: Reference gene primer amplification gave estimated nucleated cell counts. The data were produced by immunoSEQ multiplex PCR, yet TCRdb's version contains in-frame clones alone and is incomplete. V and J calls and clone size are those listed in that table; D and trimming were worked out from the DNA. Of a few hundred thousand clones in the sample, around 81% were seen once. This entry is derived from a study of blood T cell repertoires in COVID-19. The study drew participants aged about 18 to 89 years from around 24 US areas. Cohorts were based on clinical histories the participants reported. Germline trimming cut 6 bases from V and 3 bases from J; bases unmatched to any gene: 10. Germline V lookup: CDR1 MDHEN, CDR2 SYDVKM. The CDR3 length is 17 residues.

The chain uses TRBV28 and TRBJ1-4; TRBD1 matches 10 bases. The receptor's source is a middle-aged woman with acute COVID-19. Material for sequencing was PBMCs or T cells enriched from blood (not recorded which). The CDR3 is CASSPYLGQGANEKLFF. The CDR3 nucleotides are TGTGCCAGCAGCCCCTACCTCGGACAGGGGGCTAATGAAAAACTGTTTTTT. Supplemented by reference TRBV28 and TRBJ1-4, the full variable domain reads DVKVTQSSRYLVKRTGEKVFLECVQDMDHENMFWYRQDPGLGLRLIYFSYDVKMKEKGDIPEGYSVSREKKERFSLILESASTNQTSMYLCASSPYLGQGANEKLFFGSGTQLSVL.